This T cell receptor beta chain was captured in a study of blood T cells in healthy people across ages. The junction had 2 bases not matched to a gene; V was cut back by 1 base and J by 0 bases. This CDR3 is 17 amino acids long. The germline CDR1 and CDR2 sequences are SQVTM and ANQGSEA. Sample-barcoded 5' priming and a J-beta primer mix drove a second PCR of about 7 to 11 cycles. TCRdb passed the 5' RACE reads through MiXCR, listing each CDR3 protein once. In the table there are approximately 1,700,000 distinct CDR3 sequences, approximately 40% of which are singletons. Sequencing input: blood. The receptor was derived from a human donor in good health. This chain uses TRBV29-1 with TRBJ2-1; the match to TRBD2 covers 14 bases. CDR3 coding DNA: TGCAGCGTTGAAGGACTAGCGGGGGGGCCCTCCTACAATGAGCAGTTCTTC. Residues: CSVEGLAGGPSYNEQFF.